These 7 T cell receptor beta chains were all obtained from the same sample, sequenced in a study of technical replicates of blood from a handful of donors. Sequencing used immunoSEQ multiplex PCR; TCRdb keeps in-frame clones, though not all of them. The sample consists of 45,000 to 60,000 clones, 86% of them appearing once. The sequencing sample was made of PBMCs. All receptors derive from a human donor in good health. Some clones in this sample may be carry-over from other donors' samples.

V usage is TRBV4-1 and J usage is TRBJ2-1, with D possibly matching TRBD2 (6 bases). Germline-derived CDR1 and CDR2 are MGHRA and YSYEKL. The V and J ends lost 3 bases and 9 bases respectively, with 18 bases between them. This CDR3 has 15 residues. The CDR3 is CASSQGVGSLGEQFF. In nucleotides, the CDR3 is TGCGCCAGCAGCCAGGGGGTCGGGAGTCTGGGTGAGCAGTTCTTC.

V gene TRBV2 combines with J gene TRBJ1-4; 9 bases agree with TRBD1. The CDR3 contains 15 residues. J gave up 3 bases and V 5 bases, and 4 bases lay outside the gene matches. CDR1 SNHLY and CDR2 FYNNEI come from the germline V gene. CDR3 sequence: CASSQQGAPNEKLFF. CDR3 nucleotides: TGTGCCAGCAGTCAACAGGGGGCCCCTAATGAAAAACTGTTTTTT.

J is TRBJ1-5 and V is TRBV30, with 7 bases identical to TRBD1. V gave up 3 bases and J gave up 2 bases; unmatched junction bases: 7. The CDR3 consists of 15 residues. Germline lookup yields CDR1 GTSNPN and CDR2 SVGIG (reference sequence). Written as DNA, the CDR3 is TGTGCCTGGAGCCCAGGGGGACGGGGCAATCAGCCCCAGCATTTT. The encoded protein is CAWSPGGRGNQPQHF.

The rearrangement uses TRBV5-1 and TRBJ1-2; the match to TRBD1 covers 10 bases. J lost 6 bases, V lost 4 bases, and 6 bases had no gene match. The CDR3 extends over 14 amino acids. CDR1 and CDR2 from the germline V gene are SGHRS and YFSETQ. This CDR3 reads CASSLSGTGDGYTF. The CDR3 region has the DNA TGCGCCAGCAGCCTGTCCGGGACAGGGGATGGCTACACCTTC.

This clone has just a few counts. The chain uses TRBV6-5 and TRBJ1-2, with 9 bases fitting TRBD1. The CDR3 loop spans 13 amino acids. Germline CDR1 reads MNHEY; CDR2 reads SVGAGI. Trimming removed 5 bases from V and 7 bases from J; junction bases left unmatched: 5. The CDR3 DNA reads TGTGCCAGCAGTAAAGGACAGGGGCTTGGCTACACCTTC. Protein: CASSKGQGLGYTF.

The chain has TRBV5-1 and TRBJ2-3; no reliable D call. The CDR3 totals 13 residues. V was shortened by 0 bases and J by 9 bases, with 11 bases between the two germline ends. CDR1 SGHRS and CDR2 YFSETQ come from the germline V gene. CDR3 loop: CASSLVGRSTQYF. The CDR3 DNA reads as TGCGCCAGCAGCTTGGTGGGCCGGTCCACGCAGTATTTT.

The chain uses TRBV11-2 and TRBJ1-5, with 7 positions matching TRBD1. Germline loops: CDR1 SGHAT, CDR2 FQNNGV. V lost 5 bases and J lost 7; bases outside the gene matches: 8. The CDR3 has 14 residues. The CDR3 DNA sequence: TGTGCCAGCAGCCCAGACAGGGTTCGGCAGCCCCAGCATTTT. This gives the protein CASSPDRVRQPQHF.